This TCR beta chain emerged from a study of immune heterogeneity within non-small cell lung tumors. This clonotype was counted between two and nine times. This CDR3 region has 12 residues. V lost 5 bases and J 4 bases, leaving 8 bases between the germline ends. Germline CDR1 SGHAT, CDR2 FQNNGV. Bulk tumor genomic DNA constituted the template, at around 600 ng per sample. Several biopsies were collected from each primary tumor during surgery. They were spaced as far apart as possible within the tumor mass. Enrolled patients presented with newly diagnosed, previously untreated non-small cell lung cancer and underwent curative surgery. TCR beta CDR3 was amplified by multiplex PCR using 32 V and 13 J primers. Using its own MiXCR run on the multiplex PCR reads, TCRdb lists one record per CDR3 protein. The sample carries tens of thousands of distinct CDR3 sequences, under 35% recorded once.

Material for sequencing was lung tumor tissue. This clonotype was sampled from a middle-aged man with non-small cell lung cancer. This sequence joins TRBV11-2 and TRBJ1-1; no reliable D call. The CDR3 region has the DNA TGTGCCAGCAGCCGTTTAAGCACTGAAGCTTTCTTT. Translating gives CASSRLSTEAFF.